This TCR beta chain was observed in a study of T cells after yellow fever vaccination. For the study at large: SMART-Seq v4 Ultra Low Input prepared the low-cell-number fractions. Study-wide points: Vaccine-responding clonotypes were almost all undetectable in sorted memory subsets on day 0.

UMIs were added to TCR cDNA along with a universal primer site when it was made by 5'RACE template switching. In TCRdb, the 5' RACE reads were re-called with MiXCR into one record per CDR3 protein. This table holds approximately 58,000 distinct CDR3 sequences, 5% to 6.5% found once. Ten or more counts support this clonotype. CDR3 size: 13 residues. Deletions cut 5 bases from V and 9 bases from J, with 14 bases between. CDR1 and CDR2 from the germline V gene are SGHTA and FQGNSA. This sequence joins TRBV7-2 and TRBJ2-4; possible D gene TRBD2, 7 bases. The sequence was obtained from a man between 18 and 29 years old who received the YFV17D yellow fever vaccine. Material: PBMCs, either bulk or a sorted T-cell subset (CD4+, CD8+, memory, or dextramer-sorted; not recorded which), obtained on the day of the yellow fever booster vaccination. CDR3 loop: CASSPRGGSIQYF. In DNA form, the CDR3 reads TGTGCCAGCAGCCCTAGGGGGGGGTCCATTCAGTACTTC.